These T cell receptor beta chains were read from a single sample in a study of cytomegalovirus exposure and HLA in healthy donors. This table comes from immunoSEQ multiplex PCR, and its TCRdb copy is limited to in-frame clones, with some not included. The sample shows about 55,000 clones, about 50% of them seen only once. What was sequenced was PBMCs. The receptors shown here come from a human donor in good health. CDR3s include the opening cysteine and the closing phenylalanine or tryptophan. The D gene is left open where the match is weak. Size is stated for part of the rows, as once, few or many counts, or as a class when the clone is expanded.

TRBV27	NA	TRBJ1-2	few	TGTGCCAGCAGTTCAAGCAACCCGATCCATACAGGGTTAGGTGGGGGCTACACCTTC	CASSSSNPIHTGLGGGYTF
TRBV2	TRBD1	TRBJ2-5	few	TGTGCCAGCAGGGCCGGGACAGGGTGGCAAGAGACCCAGTACTTC	CASRAGTGWQETQYF
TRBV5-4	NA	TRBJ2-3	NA	TGTGCCAGCAGCTTGAGAAGCGGTGCAGATACGCAGTATTTT	CASSLRSGADTQYF
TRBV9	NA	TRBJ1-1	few	TGTGCCAGCAGCGGTGACATGGAAGAAGCTTTCTTT	CASSGDMEEAFF
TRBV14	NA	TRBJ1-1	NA	TGTGCCAGCAGCCAACAACGGTACAGTGAAGCTTTCTTT	CASSQQRYSEAFF
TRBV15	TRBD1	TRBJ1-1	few	TGTGCCACCAGCAGGGGGACAGGGGGATACACTGAAGCTTTCTTT	CATSRGTGGYTEAFF
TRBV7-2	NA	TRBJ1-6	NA	TGTGCCAGCAGCCCATGGACAGCACTAAATTCACCCCTCCACTTT	CASSPWTALNSPLHF
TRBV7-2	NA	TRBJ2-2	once	TGTGCCAGCAGCTCCTGGGGACAGAACACCGGGGAGCTGTTTTTT	CASSSWGQNTGELFF
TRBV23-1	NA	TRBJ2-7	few	TGCGCCAGCAGTCAATTCCGCAGGGCCTACGAGCAGTACTTC	CASSQFRRAYEQYF
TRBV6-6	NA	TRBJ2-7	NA	TGTGCCAGCTCAACCTCGACAGGATTTTCCTACGAGCAGTACTTC	CASSTSTGFSYEQYF
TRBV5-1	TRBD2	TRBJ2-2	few	TGCGCCAGCAGTTTGACTAGCGGGGGACCGAACACCGGGGAGCTGTTTTTT	CASSLTSGGPNTGELFF